This is a list of T cell receptor beta chains from one sample in a study of T cells in Graves' hyperthyroidism and ophthalmopathy. TCRdb recomputed calls from the multiplex PCR reads with MiXCR, one row per CDR3 protein. The table shows 410,000 or so distinct CDR3 sequences, with roughly 14% occurring only once. Sequencing was done on a sample of blood. Receptors were obtained from a man between 18 and 29 years old with Graves' ophthalmopathy. CDR3s include the opening cysteine and the closing phenylalanine or tryptophan. The order of the fields is clone size, V gene, J gene, D gene, CDR3 protein, CDR3 DNA. A D gene is named only where the DNA matches it firmly. Where a row states a size, it is once, few, many or the class of an expanded clone; other rows omit it.

many	TRBV9	TRBJ2-2	-	CASRGEGTGELFF	TGTGCCAGCAGGGGTGAAGGGACCGGGGAGCTGTTTTTT
-	TRBV7-8	TRBJ2-5	TRBD2	CASSPELAGGAAETQYF	TGTGCCAGCAGCCCCGAACTAGCGGGGGGCGCAGCGGAGACCCAGTACTTC
many	TRBV30	TRBJ1-5	-	CAWSVGSALEPQHF	TGTGCCTGGAGTGTAGGGTCAGCCCTTGAGCCCCAGCATTTT
few	TRBV5-1	TRBJ2-5	-	CASSLWHGGPEETQYF	TGCGCCAGCAGCTTGTGGCATGGGGGGCCGGAAGAGACCCAGTACTTC
-	TRBV4-2	TRBJ2-7	TRBD2	CASSQDLAGAKEQYF	TGTGCCAGCAGCCAAGATCTGGCGGGAGCGAAGGAGCAGTACTTC
many	TRBV7-9	TRBJ2-7	-	CASSHKSGRNSYEQYF	TGTGCCAGCAGCCACAAATCAGGCAGGAATTCATACGAGCAGTACTTC
many	TRBV11-2	TRBJ1-2	-	CASSPPWRIDYGYTF	TGTGCCAGCAGCCCGCCTTGGCGGATTGACTATGGCTACACCTTC
few	TRBV2	TRBJ2-7	TRBD1	CASSEWTGKITYEQYF	TGTGCCAGCAGTGAATGGACAGGGAAAATTACCTACGAGCAGTACTTC
many	TRBV12-3/TRBV12-4	TRBJ2-7	-	CASSLYQTYEQYF	TGTGCCAGCAGTTTGTATCAGACCTACGAGCAGTACTTC
-	TRBV6-5	TRBJ1-2	-	CASSFGNGYTF	TGTGCCAGCAGTTTCGGAAACGGCTACACCTTC
-	TRBV6-1	TRBJ1-4	-	CATLGPGREKLFF	TGTGCCACGCTCGGACCGGGAAGGGAAAAACTGTTTTTT
few	TRBV10-3	TRBJ2-4	TRBD1	CAISQGPTGARDIQYF	TGTGCCATCAGCCAGGGACCTACAGGGGCACGCGACATTCAGTACTTC
many	TRBV6-2/TRBV6-3	TRBJ2-7	-	CASDDSYEQYF	TGTGCCAGTGATGACAGCTACGAGCAGTACTTC
few	TRBV10-3	TRBJ2-3	-	CAITAGASTDTQYF	TGTGCCATCACGGCGGGGGCTAGCACAGATACGCAGTATTTT
-	TRBV3-1	TRBJ2-5	-	CASSQVLKETQYF	TGTGCCAGCAGCCAAGTACTCAAAGAGACCCAGTACTTC
many	TRBV3-1	TRBJ1-5	-	CASSPDGNQPQHF	TGTGCCAGCAGCCCGGACGGAAATCAGCCCCAGCATTTT
many	TRBV5-1	TRBJ1-2	-	CASSHGLSDYGYTF	TGCGCCAGCAGCCACGGGTTGAGCGACTATGGCTACACCTTC
many	TRBV2	TRBJ2-4	TRBD2	CASSAGLAGVRQNIQYF	TGTGCCAGCAGTGCGGGACTAGCGGGAGTCCGACAAAACATTCAGTACTTC
-	TRBV4-1	TRBJ2-7	-	CASSQEAGWYYEQYF	TGCGCCAGCAGCCAAGAAGCAGGTTGGTACTACGAGCAGTACTTC
few	TRBV5-1	TRBJ2-2	-	CASSSYGTPTGELFF	TGCGCCAGCAGCTCCTACGGGACACCCACCGGGGAGCTGTTTTTT
many	TRBV7-8	TRBJ2-3	-	CASSLIGVVTDTQYF	TGTGCCAGCAGCTTAATAGGGGTCGTAACAGATACGCAGTATTTT
many	TRBV7-6	TRBJ2-3	-	CASSLVRGPSVDTQYF	TGTGCCAGCAGCTTAGTTCGTGGACCGAGCGTGGATACGCAGTATTTT
once	TRBV4-2	TRBJ2-7	TRBD2	CASSQVVAGGPHEQYF	TGTGCCAGCAGCCAAGTCGTGGCGGGGGGGCCACACGAGCAGTACTTC
many	TRBV11-2	TRBJ2-3	TRBD1	CASSHPTGGVRIITDTQYF	TGTGCCAGCAGCCACCCGACAGGGGGCGTGAGGATCATCACAGATACGCAGTATTTT
many	TRBV20-1	TRBJ2-1	TRBD2	CSARTTLAGGWDNEQFF	TGCAGTGCTAGAACCACACTAGCGGGAGGGTGGGACAATGAGCAGTTCTTC
few	TRBV6-4	TRBJ2-6	-	CASSDWGGSGANVLTF	TGTGCCAGCAGTGACTGGGGAGGCTCTGGGGCCAACGTCCTGACTTTC
-	TRBV7-2	TRBJ2-1	-	CASRPERLSYNEQFF	TGTGCCAGCAGGCCAGAGCGGTTAAGTTACAATGAGCAGTTCTTC
many	TRBV18	TRBJ1-1	TRBD1	CASSQGARNTEAFF	TGTGCCAGCTCCCAGGGGGCGAGGAACACTGAAGCTTTCTTT
many	TRBV19	TRBJ2-1	TRBD2	CASRGNSGDYNEQFF	TGTGCCAGTAGGGGAAATAGCGGGGACTACAATGAGCAGTTCTTC
many	TRBV20-1	TRBJ2-7	-	CSAARKIFDYEQYF	TGCAGTGCGGCCCGGAAGATTTTCGACTACGAGCAGTACTTC
-	TRBV24-1	TRBJ2-5	-	CATSDDTRQETQYF	TGTGCCACCAGTGATGACACCCGTCAAGAGACCCAGTACTTC
many	TRBV12-3/TRBV12-4	TRBJ2-3	-	CASSWGTTLLTDTQYF	TGTGCCAGCAGCTGGGGAACTACCCTACTCACAGATACGCAGTATTTT
-	TRBV2	TRBJ2-7	-	CASSGWRGTEQYF	TGTGCCAGCAGTGGGTGGAGGGGGACCGAGCAGTACTTC
few	TRBV7-8	TRBJ2-2	-	CASKETEFNTGELFF	TGTGCCAGCAAAGAGACGGAGTTTAACACCGGGGAGCTGTTTTTT
many	TRBV20-1	TRBJ2-5	-	CSARGLGIITQYF	TGCAGTGCTAGGGGACTGGGAATAATCACCCAGTACTTC
-	TRBV9	TRBJ2-7	TRBD2	CASSVSSGRAHEQYF	TGTGCCAGCAGCGTAAGTAGCGGGAGGGCCCACGAGCAGTACTTC
-	TRBV12-3/TRBV12-4	TRBJ1-5	-	CAGSLFYQRQHF	TGTGCCGGCAGTTTGTTTTATCAGCGCCAGCATTTT
many	TRBV30	TRBJ2-5	-	CAWSVLGTETQYF	TGTGCCTGGAGTGTACTGGGGACGGAGACCCAGTACTTC
-	TRBV20-1	TRBJ2-1	TRBD2	CSASFRGRASDEQFF	TGCAGTGCTAGTTTCCGCGGGAGGGCCTCAGATGAGCAGTTCTTC
many	TRBV7-9	TRBJ2-7	-	CASSLETRQQYF	TGTGCCAGCAGCTTAGAAACACGGCAGCAGTACTTC
few	TRBV29-1	TRBJ1-2	TRBD1	CSGRRDSASGYTF	TGCAGCGGCCGCCGGGACAGCGCTTCCGGCTACACCTTC
-	TRBV4-1	TRBJ2-2	-	CASSQVGSSPTGELFF	TGCGCCAGCAGCCAAGTTGGAAGCAGCCCCACCGGGGAGCTGTTTTTT
few	TRBV6-1	TRBJ2-5	TRBD2	CASTQLAGGQETQYF	TGTGCCAGCACCCAACTAGCGGGGGGCCAAGAGACCCAGTACTTC
-	TRBV19	TRBJ1-3	-	CATGGSGNTIYF	TGTGCAACAGGTGGCTCTGGAAACACCATATATTTT
-	TRBV9	TRBJ2-1	TRBD2	CASSAQRGAYNEQFF	TGTGCCAGCAGCGCACAGCGGGGGGCCTACAATGAGCAGTTCTTC
many	TRBV12-3/TRBV12-4	TRBJ2-5	-	CASQVWSGQETQYF	TGTGCCAGCCAAGTTTGGTCGGGACAAGAGACCCAGTACTTC
-	TRBV15	TRBJ1-6	-	CATSNTDRIYNSPLHF	TGTGCCACCAGCAACACTGACAGGATCTATAATTCACCCCTCCACTTT
few	TRBV6-2/TRBV6-3	TRBJ2-5	-	CASSYAKQGRETQYF	TGTGCCAGCAGTTACGCAAAACAGGGACGAGAGACCCAGTACTTC
few	TRBV13	TRBJ2-7	TRBD1	CASSATGTGGFYREQYF	TGTGCCAGCAGCGCGACCGGGACAGGGGGCTTTTATCGAGAGCAGTACTTC
few	TRBV18	TRBJ2-7	TRBD1	CASSPGQAKYYEQYF	TGTGCCAGCTCACCGGGACAGGCCAAATACTACGAGCAGTACTTC
few	TRBV7-8	TRBJ2-5	TRBD2	CASSLAATSVQETQYF	TGTGCCAGCAGCTTAGCGGCGACTAGCGTACAAGAGACCCAGTACTTC
-	TRBV7-9	TRBJ2-1	TRBD1	CASSSGTGLDEQFF	TGTGCCAGCAGCTCTGGGACAGGGTTGGATGAGCAGTTCTTC
many	TRBV2	TRBJ2-7	TRBD2	CASRTHSGRSGSIVSYEQYF	TGTGCCAGCAGGACGCACTCAGGGCGTAGCGGGAGTATCGTTTCCTACGAGCAGTACTTC
-	TRBV9	TRBJ2-1	-	CASSLRTRAVYNEQFF	TGTGCCAGCAGCTTAAGGACCAGGGCCGTCTACAATGAGCAGTTCTTC